This T cell receptor (beta chain) is drawn from a study of PD-1 blockade in classical Hodgkin lymphoma. Study conclusions and caveats: Baseline diversity in complete responders resembled that of newly diagnosed patients.

Only in-frame clones appear in the TCRdb table, and some are missing; sequencing was by immunoSEQ multiplex PCR. The repertoire holds some 8,700 clones, with 87% as singletons. Time point noted: cycle 4 day 1 (C4D1), after 6 weeks of nivolumab. Autologous stem cell transplantation was followed by relapse in every patient, and brentuximab vedotin exposure varied. A word on this clone: Antigen specificity is unknown.

The receptor comes from a human donor with classical Hodgkin lymphoma. This specimen consisted of peripheral blood mononuclear cells (PBMCs), obtained before the fourth cycle of nivolumab.

The CDR3 nucleotides are TGCGCCAGCAGTCAATCCCCGGTCGGGACAAAATTCACAGATACGCAGTATTTT. This gives the protein CASSQSPVGTKFTDTQYF. The V call is TRBV23-1, the J call TRBJ2-3, with D possibly being TRBD1 (6 bases). TRBV23-1 is assigned to the ORF class and has an uncertain function. The CDR3 loop spans 18 amino acids. V was cut by 0 bases and J by 2 bases, with 18 bases left in between.